This T cell receptor (beta chain) stems from a study of T cells in Graves' hyperthyroidism and ophthalmopathy. TCR beta CDR3 regions were amplified from RNA. TCR CDR3 regions were first amplified by RT-PCR with HTBI primers. TCRdb used MiXCR to reprocess the multiplex PCR reads, holding one entry per CDR3 protein. The table has about 530,000 distinct CDR3 sequences, 17% seen once. Trimming took 4 bases from V and 0 from J, leaving 9 bases between them. The CDR3 runs 14 residues. This clonotype came up many times. The rearrangement links TRBV12-3 or TRBV12-4 to TRBJ1-1, with D perhaps TRBD1 (5 bases). The source is a woman aged 18-29 years with Graves' ophthalmopathy. The sequenced sample consisted of blood. CDR3 sequence: CASSSQGLNTEAFF. CDR3 bases: TGTGCCAGCAGTTCTCAGGGCCTGAACACTGAAGCTTTCTTT.